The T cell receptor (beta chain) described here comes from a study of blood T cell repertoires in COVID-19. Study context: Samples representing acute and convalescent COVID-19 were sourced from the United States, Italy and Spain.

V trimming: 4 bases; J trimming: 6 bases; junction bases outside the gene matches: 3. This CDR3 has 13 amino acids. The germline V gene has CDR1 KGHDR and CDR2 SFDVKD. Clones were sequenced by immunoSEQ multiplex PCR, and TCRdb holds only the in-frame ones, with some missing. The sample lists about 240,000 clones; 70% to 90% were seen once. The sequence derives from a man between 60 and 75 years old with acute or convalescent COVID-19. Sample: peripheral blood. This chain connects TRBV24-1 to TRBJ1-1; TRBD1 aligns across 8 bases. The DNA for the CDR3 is TGTGCCACCAGTGAAGGACAGGGCTCTGAAGCTTTCTTT. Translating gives CATSEGQGSEAFF.